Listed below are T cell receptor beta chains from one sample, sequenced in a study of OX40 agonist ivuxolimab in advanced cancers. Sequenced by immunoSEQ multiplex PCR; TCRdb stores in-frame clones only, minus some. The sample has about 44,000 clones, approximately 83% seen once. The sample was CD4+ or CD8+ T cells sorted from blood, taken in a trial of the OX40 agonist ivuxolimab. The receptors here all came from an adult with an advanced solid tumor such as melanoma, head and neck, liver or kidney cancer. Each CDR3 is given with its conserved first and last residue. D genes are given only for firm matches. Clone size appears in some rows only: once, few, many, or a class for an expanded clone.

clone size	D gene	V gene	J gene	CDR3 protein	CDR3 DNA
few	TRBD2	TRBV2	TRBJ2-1	CASRKLLNSGGARNEQFF	TGTGCCAGCAGGAAACTACTCAATAGCGGGGGGGCCAGGAATGAGCAGTTCTTC
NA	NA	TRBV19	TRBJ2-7	CASSGPTTYEQYF	TGTGCCAGTAGTGGGCCAACCACCTACGAGCAGTACTTC
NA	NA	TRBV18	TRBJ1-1	CASSGRDGNTEAFF	TGTGCCAGCTCAGGACGGGACGGCAACACTGAAGCTTTCTTT
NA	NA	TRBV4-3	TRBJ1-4	CASSPEENEKLFF	TGCGCCAGCAGCCCAGAGGAAAATGAAAAACTGTTTTTT
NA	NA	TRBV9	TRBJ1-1	CASSVENTEAFF	TGTGCCAGCAGCGTAGAAAACACTGAAGCTTTCTTT
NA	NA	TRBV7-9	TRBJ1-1	CASSPRLTPPTEAFF	TGTGCCAGCAGCCCCCGCCTAACCCCCCCCACTGAAGCTTTCTTT
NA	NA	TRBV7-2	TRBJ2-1	CASSVGGEGEQFF	TGTGCCAGCAGCGTCGGGGGTGAGGGTGAGCAGTTCTTC
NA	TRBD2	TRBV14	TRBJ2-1	CASTLAGVDYNEQFF	TGTGCCAGCACGCTAGCGGGAGTAGACTACAATGAGCAGTTCTTC
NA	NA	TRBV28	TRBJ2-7	CASSSRGTDYRDEQYF	TGTGCCAGCAGTTCCCGTGGGACCGACTACCGGGACGAGCAGTACTTC
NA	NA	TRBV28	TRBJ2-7	CASSLPAFYYEQYF	TGTGCCAGCAGTCTGCCAGCATTCTACTACGAGCAGTACTTC
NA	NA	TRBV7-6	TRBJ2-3	CASSLSLTSDTQYF	TGTGCCAGCAGCTTAAGTCTAACATCGGATACGCAGTATTTT
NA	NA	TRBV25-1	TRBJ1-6	CASSTMRGGYNSPLHF	TGTGCCAGCAGTACGATGCGGGGGGGCTATAATTCACCCCTCCACTTT
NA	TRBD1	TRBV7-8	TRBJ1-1	CASSLPGQDEAFF	TGTGCCAGCAGCCTGCCGGGACAGGATGAAGCTTTCTTT
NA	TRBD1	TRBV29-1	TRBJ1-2	CSVAGTQGLGYTF	TGCAGCGTTGCCGGGACACAGGGGCTTGGCTACACCTTC
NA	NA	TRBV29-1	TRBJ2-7	CSVEEPGASPEQYF	TGCAGCGTTGAAGAACCGGGGGCGTCGCCCGAGCAGTACTTC
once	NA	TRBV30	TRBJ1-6	CAWSPAGDSPLHF	TGTGCCTGGAGCCCCGCGGGGGATTCACCCCTCCACTTT
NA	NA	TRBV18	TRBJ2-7	CASSPGLQLTYEQYF	TGTGCCAGCTCACCCGGACTGCAACTCACCTACGAGCAGTACTTC
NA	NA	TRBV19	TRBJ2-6	CASTPRTGANVLTF	TGTGCCAGCACGCCACGAACTGGGGCCAACGTCCTGACTTTC
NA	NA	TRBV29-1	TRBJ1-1	CSVDSRGQNTEAFF	TGCAGCGTTGATTCGAGGGGCCAGAACACTGAAGCTTTCTTT
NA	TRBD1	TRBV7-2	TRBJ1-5	CASSLKSGQGAFQPQHF	TGTGCCAGCAGCCTCAAAAGCGGACAGGGGGCATTTCAGCCCCAGCATTTT
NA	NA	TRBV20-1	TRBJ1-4	CSAGGNGKLFF	TGCAGTGCTGGAGGGAATGGAAAACTGTTTTTT
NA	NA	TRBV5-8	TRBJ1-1	CASSLERGAEAFF	TGTGCCAGCAGCTTGGAGAGAGGGGCTGAAGCTTTCTTT
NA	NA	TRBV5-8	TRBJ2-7	CASSLRGHPYEQYF	TGTGCCAGCAGCTTGAGGGGACACCCCTACGAGCAGTACTTC
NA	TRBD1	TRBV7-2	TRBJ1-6	CASSPQGADNSPLHF	TGTGCCAGCAGCCCACAGGGGGCGGATAATTCACCCCTCCACTTT
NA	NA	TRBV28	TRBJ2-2	CASSLLSGANTGELFF	TGTGCCAGCAGTTTATTGTCAGGCGCGAACACCGGGGAGCTGTTTTTT
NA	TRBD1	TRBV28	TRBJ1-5	CASSRITGGSQPQHF	TGTGCCAGCAGTCGAATTACAGGGGGCAGTCAGCCCCAGCATTTT
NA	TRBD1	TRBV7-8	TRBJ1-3	CASSPGQGRNTIYF	TGTGCCAGCAGCCCCGGACAGGGGAGAAACACCATATATTTT
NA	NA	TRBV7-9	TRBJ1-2	CASSLSEGGYTF	TGTGCCAGCAGCTTATCTGAGGGTGGCTACACCTTC
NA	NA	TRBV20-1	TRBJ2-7	CSARPVYEQYF	TGCAGTGCTAGACCTGTCTACGAGCAGTACTTC
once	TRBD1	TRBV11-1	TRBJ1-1	CASNPATGRNTEAFF	TGTGCCAGCAACCCGGCGACAGGGAGGAACACTGAAGCTTTCTTT
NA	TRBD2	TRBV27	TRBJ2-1	CASSYASGINEQFF	TGTGCCAGCAGTTATGCTAGCGGGATAAATGAGCAGTTCTTC
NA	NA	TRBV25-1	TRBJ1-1	CASSAPRGPGAFF	TGTGCCAGCAGTGCACCCCGAGGCCCTGGTGCTTTCTTT
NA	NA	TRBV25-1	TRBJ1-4	CASSEARINEKLFF	TGTGCCAGCAGTGAGGCCAGGATTAATGAAAAACTGTTTTTT
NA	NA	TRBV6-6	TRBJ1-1	CASNSPQGRDTEAFF	TGTGCCAGCAACTCCCCGCAGGGCCGGGACACTGAAGCTTTCTTT
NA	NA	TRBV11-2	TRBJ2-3	CASSLRGSTDTQYF	TGTGCCAGCAGCTTAAGGGGTAGCACAGATACGCAGTATTTT
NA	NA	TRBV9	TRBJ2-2	CASSVADGELFF	TGTGCCAGCAGCGTAGCTGACGGGGAGCTGTTTTTT
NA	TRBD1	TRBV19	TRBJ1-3	CASSTMGQTSGNTIYF	TGTGCCAGTAGTACAATGGGACAGACCTCTGGAAACACCATATATTTT
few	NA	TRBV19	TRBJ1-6	CASSPQFGSSPLHF	TGTGCCAGTAGTCCCCAGTTTGGCAGTTCACCCCTCCACTTT
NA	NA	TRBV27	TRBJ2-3	CASSLYFGTDTQYF	TGTGCCAGCAGTCTATACTTTGGCACAGATACGCAGTATTTT
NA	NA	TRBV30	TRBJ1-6	CAWSTDGNSPLHF	TGTGCCTGGAGTACGGACGGAAATTCACCCCTCCACTTT
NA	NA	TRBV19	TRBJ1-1	CASSIQALNEAFF	TGTGCCAGTAGTATTCAGGCCCTCAATGAAGCTTTCTTT
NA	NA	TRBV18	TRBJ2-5	CASSPRERETQYF	TGTGCCAGCTCACCTCGAGAGCGGGAGACCCAGTACTTC
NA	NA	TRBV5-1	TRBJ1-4	CASSKGTLTNEKLFF	TGCGCCAGCAGCAAAGGGACACTAACTAATGAAAAACTGTTTTTT
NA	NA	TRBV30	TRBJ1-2	CAWITTRGNGYTF	TGTGCCTGGATCACTACTCGGGGTAATGGCTACACCTTC
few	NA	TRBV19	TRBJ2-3	CASSIGGVGEDTQYF	TGTGCCAGTAGTATCGGCGGGGTAGGGGAAGATACGCAGTATTTT
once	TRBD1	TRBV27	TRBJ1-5	CASRPGQGFGFQPQHF	TGTGCCAGCAGACCCGGACAGGGATTCGGTTTTCAGCCCCAGCATTTT
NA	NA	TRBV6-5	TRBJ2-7	CASSYRGTISYEQYF	TGTGCCAGCAGTTACAGAGGGACCATCTCCTACGAGCAGTACTTC
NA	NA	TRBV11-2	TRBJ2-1	CASSLGGTAWSNEQFF	TGTGCCAGCAGCTTAGGTGGGACGGCGTGGTCCAATGAGCAGTTCTTC
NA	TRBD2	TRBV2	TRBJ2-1	CASKETSGSLHEQFF	TGTGCCAGCAAAGAGACTAGCGGGAGTCTCCATGAGCAGTTCTTC
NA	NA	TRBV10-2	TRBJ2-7	CASSEWEQSEQYF	TGCGCCAGCAGTGAGTGGGAGCAAAGCGAGCAGTACTTC
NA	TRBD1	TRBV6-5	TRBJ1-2	CASSNDRGRTYGYTF	TGTGCCAGCAGTAACGACAGGGGGCGCACCTATGGCTACACCTTC
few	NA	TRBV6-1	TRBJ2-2	CASSEFLAIGELFF	TGTGCCAGCAGTGAATTTCTAGCCATCGGGGAGCTGTTTTTT
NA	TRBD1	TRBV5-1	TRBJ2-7	CASTMTGGSYEQYF	TGCGCCAGCACCATGACAGGGGGATCCTACGAGCAGTACTTC